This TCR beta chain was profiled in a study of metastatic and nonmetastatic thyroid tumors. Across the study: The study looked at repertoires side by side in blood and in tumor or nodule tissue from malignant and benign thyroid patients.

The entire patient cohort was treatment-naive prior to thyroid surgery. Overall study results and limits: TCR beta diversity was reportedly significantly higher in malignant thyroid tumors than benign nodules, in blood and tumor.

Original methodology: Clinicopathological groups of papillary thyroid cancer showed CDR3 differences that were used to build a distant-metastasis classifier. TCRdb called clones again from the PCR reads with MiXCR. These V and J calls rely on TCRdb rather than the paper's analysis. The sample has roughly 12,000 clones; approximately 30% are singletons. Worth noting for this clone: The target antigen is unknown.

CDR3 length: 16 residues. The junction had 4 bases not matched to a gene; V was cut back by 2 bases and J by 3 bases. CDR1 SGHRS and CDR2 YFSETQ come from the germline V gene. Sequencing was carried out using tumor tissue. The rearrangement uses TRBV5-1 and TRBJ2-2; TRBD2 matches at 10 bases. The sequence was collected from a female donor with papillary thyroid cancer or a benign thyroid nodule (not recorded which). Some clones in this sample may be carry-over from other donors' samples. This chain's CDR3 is CASSLSGRADTGELFF. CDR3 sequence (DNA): TGCGCCAGCAGCTTAAGCGGGAGGGCCGACACCGGGGAGCTGTTTTTT.